This record covers a single TCR beta chain. These data originate in a study of blood T cell repertoires in COVID-19. Study as a whole: Sample material is recorded as cDNA or gDNA derived from T cells, B-cell-depleted T cells, or PBMCs.

The CDR3 runs 14 residues. Germline assignment: CDR1 MNHEY and CDR2 SVGAGI. Deletions cut 3 bases from V and 6 bases from J, with 12 bases between. Authors' methods: Estimation of nucleated cell counts relied on the amplification of reference gene primers. The assay was immunoSEQ multiplex PCR, and TCRdb's table has in-frame clones only and misses some. V and J calls plus clone size are reproduced from that table; the DNA served to infer D and trimming. The sample yields about 200,000 clones, just over 85% seen once. Material for sequencing was peripheral blood. The V call is TRBV6-5, the J call TRBJ1-5, with a tentative D call TRBD1 (5 bases). This sequence originates from a man aged 45-65 years with acute or convalescent COVID-19. The CDR3 loop is CASSYNGQAQPQHF. The CDR3 coding sequence is TGTGCCAGCAGTTATAACGGACAAGCTCAGCCCCAGCATTTT.